This T cell receptor (beta chain) derives from a study of blood T cells in healthy people across ages. Looked up from germline, CDR1 is GTSNPN and CDR2 is SVGIG (reference sequence). There are 12 residues in the CDR3. V was cut by 7 bases and J by 5 bases, with 11 bases left in between. Sample-barcoded 5' priming and a J-beta primer mix drove a second PCR of roughly 6 to 12 cycles. In TCRdb, the 5' RACE reads were re-called with MiXCR into one record per CDR3 protein. The sample holds about 780,000 distinct CDR3 sequences, roughly 25% seen once. These data were also filed under a second study, of T cells of mothers and their children. From that report: Related mother-child pairs showed slightly, non-significantly higher overlap than unrelated pairs.

The chain couples TRBV30 to TRBJ2-2; a possible D gene is TRBD2 (5 bases). The sequence derives from a boy between 5 and 17 years old in good health. Sequencing used blood. The DNA of the CDR3 is TGTGCCTTGAGAGGGTGGACCGGGGAGCTGTTTTTT. As protein: CALRGWTGELFF.